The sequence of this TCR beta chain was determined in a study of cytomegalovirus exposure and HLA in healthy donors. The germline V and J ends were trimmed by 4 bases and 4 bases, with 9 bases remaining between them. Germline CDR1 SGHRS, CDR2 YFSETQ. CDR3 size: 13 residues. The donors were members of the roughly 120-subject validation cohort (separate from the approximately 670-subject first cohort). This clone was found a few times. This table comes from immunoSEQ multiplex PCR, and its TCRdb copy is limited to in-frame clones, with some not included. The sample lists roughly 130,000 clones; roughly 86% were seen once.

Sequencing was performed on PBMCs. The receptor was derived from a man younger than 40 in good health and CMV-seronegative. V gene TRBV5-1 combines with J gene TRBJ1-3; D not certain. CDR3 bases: TGCGCCAGCAGCGCAGGTCCCGGAAACACCATATATTTT. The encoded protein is CASSAGPGNTIYF. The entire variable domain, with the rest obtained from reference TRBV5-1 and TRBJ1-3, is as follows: KAGVTQTPRYLIKTRGQQVTLSCSPISGHRSVSWYQQTPGQGLQFLFEYFSETQRNKGNFPGRFSGRQFSNSRSEMNVSTLELGDSALYLCASSAGPGNTIYFGEGSWLTVV.